This T cell receptor beta chain was documented in a study of blood T cell repertoires in COVID-19. Overall study: The United States, Italy and Spain supplied acute and convalescent COVID-19 samples. T cells, B-cell-depleted T cells, or PBMCs supplied cDNA or gDNA.

Under the authors' procedure: By means of reference gene primer amplification, nucleated cell counts were estimated. Repertoires were generated with immunoSEQ multiplex PCR, while TCRdb's copy carries only in-frame clones and drops some. The V and J calls and clone size were taken over from that table, and D and trimming were inferred from the DNA. The data hold more than 90,000 clones, with approximately 78% observed a single time. The CDR3 has 14 amino acids. V dropped 7 bases and J dropped 4 bases, with 16 bases sitting between them. Germline lookup yields CDR1 LNHDA and CDR2 SQIVND (reference sequence).

The sample comprised peripheral blood. The origin of this receptor is a man between 65 and 85 years old with acute or convalescent COVID-19. This rearrangement joins TRBV19 to TRBJ1-1; D gene uncertain. The DNA of the CDR3 is TGTGCCAGTACCCTGATAACGGGAAGCACTGAAGCTTTCTTT. Residues: CASTLITGSTEAFF.